This is a list of T cell receptor beta chains from one sample in a study of PD-1 blockade in classical Hodgkin lymphoma. Using immunoSEQ multiplex PCR, the repertoire was profiled, and TCRdb retains in-frame clones only, with some absent. Among roughly 70,000 clones listed, nearly 95% were seen once. The sequenced sample was peripheral blood mononuclear cells (PBMCs). The receptors derive from a human donor with classical Hodgkin lymphoma. CDR3s include the opening cysteine and the closing phenylalanine or tryptophan. D genes are given only for firm matches. Expanded clones get a size class; other rows say once, few or many, or leave the size out.

V,D,size,J,DNA,CDR3
TRBV5-6,TRBD2,-,TRBJ2-3,TGTGCCAGCAGCTTGTGGGGACTAGCGTATTTTGATACGCAGTATTTT,CASSLWGLAYFDTQYF
TRBV5-1,TRBD1,-,TRBJ1-2,TGCGCCAGCAGCTTACTCGGACAGGGAGGAAACTATGGCTACACCTTC,CASSLLGQGGNYGYTF
TRBV28,-,-,TRBJ1-2,TGTGCCAGCTTGGGGCAATGGGGTGGCTACACCTTC,CASLGQWGGYTF
TRBV30,-,-,TRBJ1-6,TGTGCCTGGAGATCTGGGTACAATTCACCCCTCCACTTT,CAWRSGYNSPLHF
TRBV5-4,TRBD1,-,TRBJ1-3,TGTGCCAGCAGCCGCTGGGGACAGGGGGCTGGAAACACCATATATTTT,CASSRWGQGAGNTIYF
TRBV11-2,TRBD1,-,TRBJ2-2,TGTGCCAGCAGCTTAACAGGGGTACCCACCGGGGAGCTGTTTTTT,CASSLTGVPTGELFF
TRBV6-1,-,-,TRBJ2-2,TGTGCCAGCAGTTTAGCAGGGTCCACCGGGGAGCTGTTTTTT,CASSLAGSTGELFF
TRBV6-6,TRBD1,-,TRBJ1-2,TGTGCCAGCAGTTTTTCGGACAGGATAGATGGCTACACCTTC,CASSFSDRIDGYTF
TRBV18,-,-,TRBJ1-5,TGTGCCAGCTCACCGGGAGGGGGTCAGCCCCAGCATTTT,CASSPGGGQPQHF
TRBV7-9,-,few,TRBJ1-1,TGTGCCAGCAGCCCCGGGGCTGAAGCTTTCTTT,CASSPGAEAFF
TRBV25-1,TRBD2,-,TRBJ2-1,TGTGCCAGCAGTGATGCTAGCGGGGCAAACAATGAGCAGTTCTTC,CASSDASGANNEQFF
TRBV7-3,-,-,TRBJ2-2,TGTGCCAGCAGCCCGGGACATTCCGGGGAGCTGTTTTTT,CASSPGHSGELFF
TRBV7-2,-,-,TRBJ2-7,TGTGCCAGCAGCCTAATGGGACGGCTCTACGAGCAGTACTTC,CASSLMGRLYEQYF
TRBV27,TRBD2,-,TRBJ2-6,TGTGCCAGCAGTTTATATAGGCCCGACCCGGGGGGCTCTGGGGCCAACGTCCTGACTTTC,CASSLYRPDPGGSGANVLTF
TRBV5-1,-,-,TRBJ2-3,TGCGCCAGCAGCGACCTGATGGGGGGAAGAGGCACAGATACGCAGTATTTT,CASSDLMGGRGTDTQYF
TRBV5-1,-,-,TRBJ1-1,TGCGCCAGCAGCTTTGGCAGGTCGGGGGACACTGAAGCTTTCTTT,CASSFGRSGDTEAFF
TRBV11-2,-,-,TRBJ2-3,TGTGCCAGCAGCCGTTTTTCCAGGGGTCCTTGGTATTTT,CASSRFSRGPWYF
TRBV27,-,-,TRBJ1-2,TGTGCCAGCAGTTTATCCCCAGGGATCGGGGGCTACACCTTC,CASSLSPGIGGYTF
TRBV5-4,TRBD2,-,TRBJ2-3,TGTGCCAGCACCCTCGGGACTAGGACTCCAACTAGCACAGATACGCAGTATTTT,CASTLGTRTPTSTDTQYF
TRBV19,-,-,TRBJ1-1,TGTGCCAGTAGTATGGACGGGGACACTGAAGCTTTCTTT,CASSMDGDTEAFF
TRBV19,TRBD2,-,TRBJ2-2,TGTGCCAGTAGAGAGCGGGAGGTCTCCGGGGAGCTGTTTTTT,CASREREVSGELFF
TRBV5-8,-,-,TRBJ1-5,TGTGCCAGCAGCTTACAGGGAATGTCCCAGCCCCAGCATTTT,CASSLQGMSQPQHF
TRBV5-5,-,-,TRBJ2-7,TGTGCCAGCAGCTTGGGGGGGTACGAGCAGTACTTC,CASSLGGYEQYF
TRBV2,-,-,TRBJ1-5,TGTGCCAGCAGGAGGACGGGGGACGGGAGCAATCAGCCCCAGCATTTT,CASRRTGDGSNQPQHF
TRBV7-9,-,-,TRBJ1-1,TGTGCCAGCACCGTACAGGGTAGCCCGAGCGCTTTCTTT,CASTVQGSPSAFF
TRBV28,TRBD2,-,TRBJ2-3,TGTGCCAGCACCGGGGGAGGGCGGGCCACAGATACGCAGTATTTT,CASTGGGRATDTQYF
TRBV7-2,-,-,TRBJ1-1,TGTGCCAGCAGCCTAAGACAGGTCACTGAAGCTTTCTTT,CASSLRQVTEAFF
TRBV18,-,once,TRBJ2-3,TGTGCCAGCTCACCATTTTGGGACCCCGGGGACGATACGCAGTATTTT,CASSPFWDPGDDTQYF
TRBV5-1,-,-,TRBJ1-1,TGCGCCAGCAGCTTGGGGGGGACCAACACTGAAGCTTTCTTT,CASSLGGTNTEAFF
TRBV7-2,-,-,TRBJ2-7,TGTGCCAGCAGCGCGGGACCCATACGCTACGAGCAGTACTTC,CASSAGPIRYEQYF
TRBV5-6,-,-,TRBJ2-5,TGTGCCAGCAGCTTACAGGTGGGAGAGACCCAGTACTTC,CASSLQVGETQYF
TRBV19,TRBD2,-,TRBJ2-4,TGTGCCAGTAGTATAGATGTAGTAGCGGGGGGAAACATTCAGTACTTC,CASSIDVVAGGNIQYF
TRBV2,TRBD1,-,TRBJ1-5,TGTGCCAGCAGGGCCGGGACAGTAGATAGCAATCAGCCCCAGCATTTT,CASRAGTVDSNQPQHF
TRBV11-2,-,-,TRBJ1-6,TGTGCCAGCAGCACCTCACAGGCCCTCACACCCCTCCACTTT,CASSTSQALTPLHF
TRBV10-3,-,-,TRBJ1-5,TGTGCCATCAGTGAGTCCCAGGGCGGCAATCAGCCCCAGCATTTT,CAISESQGGNQPQHF
TRBV7-2,-,once,TRBJ1-1,TGTGCCAGCAGCTTAAGAGGGCGCAGGGCGGGCACTGAAGCTTTCTTT,CASSLRGRRAGTEAFF
TRBV7-8,-,-,TRBJ2-2,TGTGCCAGCAGCCTTGGCCTGCGGGGAACGAACACCGGGGAGCTGTTTTTT,CASSLGLRGTNTGELFF
TRBV19,-,-,TRBJ2-2,TGTGCCAGTAGCCTATCGACGGGGGGCAGGGAGCTGTTTTTT,CASSLSTGGRELFF
TRBV11-2,TRBD1,-,TRBJ2-7,TGTGCCAGCAGCTCTCGGGGACAGGGGGTTTCCTACGAGCAGTACTTC,CASSSRGQGVSYEQYF
TRBV29-1,TRBD1,-,TRBJ2-3,TGCAGCGTTTATAACCGGGACAGAAGCACAGATACGCAGTATTTT,CSVYNRDRSTDTQYF
TRBV6-5,-,-,TRBJ2-1,TGTGCCAGCAGTACTGGGGCGACCTACAATGAGCAGTTCTTC,CASSTGATYNEQFF
TRBV6-1,-,-,TRBJ2-2,TGTGCCAGCAGTGGGGAGACGTCGAACACCGGGGAGCTGTTTTTT,CASSGETSNTGELFF
TRBV19,-,-,TRBJ2-3,TGTGCCAGTAGTATAGATCTGATCAAGCTTGGTACGCAGTATTTT,CASSIDLIKLGTQYF
TRBV30,-,-,TRBJ2-5,TGTGCCTGGAGTGTACAAGGGGGGGTAGGGACCCAGTACTTC,CAWSVQGGVGTQYF
TRBV6-5,TRBD2,-,TRBJ2-3,TGTGCCAGCAGCCAAGGACTAGCCGCCAGAACGCAGTATTTT,CASSQGLAARTQYF
TRBV5-6,TRBD2,-,TRBJ2-3,TGTGCCAGCAGCCAAATAAAACTAGCGGGAAATACAGATACGCAGTATTTT,CASSQIKLAGNTDTQYF
TRBV5-1,-,-,TRBJ2-4,TGCGCCAGCAGATCAGAGGGCATTCAGTACTTC,CASRSEGIQYF
TRBV29-1,-,-,TRBJ2-1,TGCAGCGTTTTAGAAAGAGAAGGCAATGAGCAGTTCTTC,CSVLEREGNEQFF
TRBV28,TRBD2,-,TRBJ2-7,TGTGCCAGCAGTTCTAGCGGGAGGCCCCAATCCTACGAGCAGTACTTC,CASSSSGRPQSYEQYF
TRBV7-2,-,-,TRBJ1-1,TGTGCCAGCAGCTTAATAACAGGCATGAACACTGAAGCTTTCTTT,CASSLITGMNTEAFF
TRBV4-2,-,-,TRBJ1-2,TGTGCCAGCAGCCCCGGGGTTGACTGGGGCTACACCTTC,CASSPGVDWGYTF